The clone carrying this T cell receptor beta chain was observed many times. This sample is drawn from a study of early T cells in non-severe SARS-CoV-2 infection. TCRdb independently ran MiXCR on the 5' RACE reads; one entry per CDR3 protein. The table shows tens of thousands of distinct CDR3 sequences, with 5.7% occurring only once. J was trimmed by 16 bases and V by 1 base; bases with no gene match: 7. The length of the CDR3 is 13 residues. Per germline, CDR1 SGHAT and CDR2 FQNNGV. The rearrangement joins TRBV11-2 to TRBJ2-1, with TRBD2 matching over 10 bases. This TCR was sampled from an adult who was a healthcare worker with PCR-confirmed SARS-CoV-2 infection or an uninfected control (not recorded which). Material: whole blood. As DNA, the CDR3 is TGTGCCAGCAGCTTAGTGAGCGGGAGGGTCCACTTCTTC. Its translation: CASSLVSGRVHFF.